These T cell receptor beta chains were read from a single sample in a study of blood T cell repertoires in COVID-19. This table comes from immunoSEQ multiplex PCR, and its TCRdb copy is limited to in-frame clones, with some not included. The sample consists of 200,000 or so clones, 84% of them appearing once. The sample comprised peripheral blood. The source is a woman aged 60-75 years with acute or convalescent COVID-19. Each CDR3 is given with its conserved first and last residue. The order of the fields is D gene, CDR3 length, J gene, clone size, V gene, CDR3 DNA, CDR3 protein. The D gene is left open where the match is weak. Size is stated for part of the rows, as once, few or many counts, or as a class when the clone is expanded.

>NA|15|TRBJ1-6|NA|TRBV5-1
TGCGCCAGCAGCTTGTCAGTGACCTCGGGTTCACCCCTCCACTTT
CASSLSVTSGSPLHF
>TRBD1|14|TRBJ2-7|NA|TRBV20-1
TGCAGTGCTAGTAACAGGGGGCGCTTCTACGAGCAGTACTTC
CSASNRGRFYEQYF
>NA|14|TRBJ1-2|NA|TRBV2
TGTGCCAGCAGTCCCCGGACAGATAACTATGGCTACACCTTC
CASSPRTDNYGYTF
>NA|14|TRBJ1-3|NA|TRBV7-2
TGTGCCAGCAGCTTTGGAGGGAGCGGAAACACCATATATTTT
CASSFGGSGNTIYF
>NA|16|TRBJ2-1|NA|TRBV7-8
TGTGCCAGCAGCTCCACTGGGGCGGGGCCCTACAATGAGCAGTTCTTC
CASSSTGAGPYNEQFF
>NA|15|TRBJ1-4|few|TRBV4-2
TGTGCCAGCAGCCAAACCCAAGGCCGGGGTGAAAAACTGTTTTTT
CASSQTQGRGEKLFF
>NA|14|TRBJ1-2|NA|TRBV7-2
TGTGCCAGCGGTTTAATGTCGGGGAACTATGGCTACACCTTC
CASGLMSGNYGYTF
>NA|15|TRBJ2-7|NA|TRBV19
TGTGCCAGTAGTAGGACAGTCGACAGCTCCTACGAGCAGTACTTC
CASSRTVDSSYEQYF
>NA|13|TRBJ2-3|NA|TRBV6-2/TRBV6-3
TGTGCCAGCAGTCTACAGGGATCAGATACGCAGTATTTT
CASSLQGSDTQYF
>TRBD1|16|TRBJ1-3|NA|TRBV5-6
TGTGCCAGCAGCTCGACAGGGTTGGTGACTGGAAACACCATATATTTT
CASSSTGLVTGNTIYF
>TRBD2|19|TRBJ2-7|NA|TRBV5-1
TGCGCCAGCAGCTTGGCCGACAGACCATTAGCGGGGAGACCTCACGAGCAGTACTTC
CASSLADRPLAGRPHEQYF